The TCR beta chain described here comes from a study of tumor-infiltrating lymphocytes in localized non-small cell lung cancer. Study conclusions and caveats: Different pieces of the same tissue went to different assays, confounding technical variation with intratumor heterogeneity.

The repertoire was sequenced with immunoSEQ multiplex PCR; TCRdb's copy has only in-frame clones and lacks some. This table holds 9,500 to 15,000 clones, under 80% found once. As to this clone: Its target is unknown.

This CDR3 region has 13 residues. Trimming took off 0 bases at V and 6 bases at J, with 7 bases between the two ends. Germline V CDR1 and CDR2: SGHDT, YYEEEE. This clonotype was obtained from a human donor with non-small cell lung cancer. Sequencing was done on a sample of lung tumor tissue. The chain uses TRBV5-6 and TRBJ1-5; TRBD1 is a possible D gene (5 bases). CDR3 protein: CASSLDGAQPQHF. The CDR3 nucleotides are TGTGCCAGCAGCTTGGACGGGGCTCAGCCCCAGCATTTT.